A single sample gave rise to the 29 T cell receptor beta chains below, sequenced in a study of T cell repertoires in cytomegalovirus infection. Each CDR3 protein gets one entry after TCRdb re-called the reads with MiXCR. This sample has about 360,000 distinct CDR3 sequences, with 15% to 20% found just once. The material sequenced was PBMCs. The receptors shown here come from a human donor in good health (CMV status not recorded). Some clones in this sample may be carry-over from other donors' samples.

There are many counts of this clonotype. The V and J genes are TRBV7-2 and TRBJ1-2; D gene uncertain. Trimming took 0 bases from V and 6 from J, leaving 11 bases between them. The CDR3 has 14 residues. Germline CDR1 and CDR2: SGHTA and FQGNSA. The CDR3 bases are TGTGCCAGCAGCTTAGCGGGTGTCCCCCATGGCTACACCTTC. This gives the protein CASSLAGVPHGYTF.

This clonotype was recorded many times. This rearrangement joins TRBV5-1 to TRBJ2-1; TRBD2 might be the D (6 bases). The V gene lost 5 bases and the J gene lost 4 bases, with 10 bases spanning the gap. The germline gives CDR1 SGHRS, CDR2 YFSETQ. The CDR3 has 13 residues. The CDR3 loop reads CASRAAGYNEQFF. The CDR3 DNA is TGCGCCAGCAGGGCGGCGGGGTACAATGAGCAGTTCTTC.

The rearrangement uses TRBV4-1 and TRBJ2-7, with D possibly TRBD2 on 5 matching bases. Deletions cut 2 bases from V and 0 bases from J, with 11 bases between. The CDR3 consists of 15 residues. Germline V gene sequence: CDR1 MGHRA, CDR2 YSYEKL. CDR3 nucleotide sequence: TGCGCCAGCAGCCAACTATCGGGGAGCTCCTACGAGCAGTACTTC. Translation gives CASSQLSGSSYEQYF.

The chain uses TRBV7-9 and TRBJ2-1; 14 bases are a match to TRBD2. J gave up 7 bases and V 3 bases, and 17 bases lay outside the gene matches. This CDR3 is 20 amino acids long. CDR1 is SEHNR, CDR2 FQNEAQ, per germline (reference sequence). CDR3 in DNA: TGTGCCAGCAGCTTTGAACCGGGACTAGCGGGAGAAACAAGGTGGAATGAGCAGTTCTTC. It encodes CASSFEPGLAGETRWNEQFF.

This clonotype came up a few times. The chain has TRBV7-2 and TRBJ1-2; D is ambiguous. The germline V and J ends were trimmed by 1 base and 0 bases, with 6 bases remaining between them. CDR1 SGHTA and CDR2 FQGNSA come from the germline V gene. This CDR3 comprises 14 residues. CDR3 DNA: TGTGCCAGCAGCTTAGTAACGGCTAACTATGGCTACACCTTC. Translating it yields CASSLVTANYGYTF. The full variable domain, with the rest looked up from reference TRBV7-2 and TRBJ1-2, is GAGVSQSPSNKVTEKGKDVELRCDPISGHTALYWYRQSLGQGLEFLIYFQGNSAPDKSGLPSDRFSAERTGGSVSTLTIQRTQQEDSAVYLCASSLVTANYGYTFGSGTRLTVV.

This clonotype was found a few times. The chain uses TRBV5-4 and TRBJ2-5; D is unclear. This CDR3 region has 14 residues. Looked up from germline, CDR1 is SGHNT and CDR2 is YYREEE (reference sequence). Trimming stripped 1 base from V and 2 bases from J, with 9 bases between. This CDR3 reads CASSLFMGQETQYF. CDR3 nucleotides: TGTGCCAGCAGCTTGTTTATGGGGCAAGAGACCCAGTACTTC. Using reference TRBV5-4 and TRBJ2-5 for the parts outside the CDR3, the full variable domain is ETGVTQSPTHLIKTRGQQVTLRCSSQSGHNTVSWYQQALGQGPQFIFQYYREEENGRGNFPPRFSGLQFPNYSSELNVNALELDDSALYLCASSLFMGQETQYFGPGTRLLVL.

The gene calls are TRBV18 and TRBJ2-2; D not resolved. The CDR3 loop spans 14 amino acids. The V end was cut by 0 bases, the J end by 7 bases, with 9 bases between. Germline V gives CDR1 KGHSH, CDR2 LQKENI. The CDR3 DNA sequence: TGTGCCAGCTCACCACCGGGCCTTAACGGGGAGCTGTTTTTT. Amino acid sequence: CASSPPGLNGELFF.

This rearrangement joins TRBV28 to TRBJ2-7; D call uncertain. The CDR3 runs to 14 residues. With 2 bases removed from V and 2 bases from J, the gap between germline ends came to 10 bases. CDR1 and CDR2 (germline): MDHEN, SYDVKM. CDR3 coding DNA: TGTGCCAGCAGTTTAAGGATCTTAACCTACGAGCAGTACTTC. This codes for CASSLRILTYEQYF.

The chain carries TRBV20-1 and TRBJ2-7; a possible D gene is TRBD2 (5 bases). CDR1 and CDR2 from the germline V gene are DFQATT and SNEGSKA (reference sequence). The CDR3 is 14 residues long. Trimming left V 1 base short and J 1 base short, with 11 bases between. The CDR3 bases are TGCAGTGCTAGAGGTCGCGGGCCTTCCTACGAGCAGTACTTC. It translates to CSARGRGPSYEQYF.

The rearrangement links TRBV18 to TRBJ2-7, with 7 nucleotides matching TRBD2. J lost 8 bases, V lost 1 base, and 8 bases had no gene match. Per germline, CDR1 KGHSH and CDR2 LQKENI. The CDR3 extends over 14 amino acids. The CDR3 here is CASSPRSGRNQQYF. CDR3 DNA sequence: TGTGCCAGCTCACCACGGTCCGGGAGGAATCAGCAGTACTTC.

The sample holds many counts of this clonotype. The chain is built from TRBV7-2 and TRBJ2-5; D possibly corresponds to TRBD2 (6 bases). The CDR3 covers 14 residues. Germline loops: CDR1 SGHTA, CDR2 FQGNSA. V lost 6 bases and J 1 base, leaving 12 bases between the germline ends. CDR3 in DNA: TGTGCCAGCAGTTATACCGGGAGCCAAGAGACCCAGTACTTC. Translating gives CASSYTGSQETQYF.

The V and J genes are TRBV9 and TRBJ1-1; no clear D. Trimming took 6 bases from V and 3 from J, leaving 15 bases between them. The CDR3 consists of 14 residues. CDR1 and CDR2 from the germline V gene are SGDLS and YYNGEE. CDR3 nucleotides: TGTGCCAGCACCCGACCGGACGGGGACACTGAAGCTTTCTTT. Translation: CASTRPDGDTEAFF.

The table lists this clonotype with a few counts. The V and J genes are TRBV12-3 or TRBV12-4 and TRBJ2-1; 7 nucleotides align to TRBD2. This CDR3 comprises 12 residues. V lost 11 bases and J lost 3; bases outside the gene matches: 4. CDR3 in DNA: TGTGCCGGCGGGAGTATCTACAATGAGCAGTTCTTC. This encodes CAGGSIYNEQFF.

This clonotype was counted ten times or more. The V gene is TRBV11-2, the J gene TRBJ1-1; D is undetermined. In germline, CDR1 is SGHAT, CDR2 FQNNGV. V shed 2 bases and J shed 5 bases, with 15 bases lying between them. The length of the CDR3 is 15 residues. CDR3 coding DNA: TGTGCCAGCAGCTTATCTCCGGCCGGCTTTACTGAAGCTTTCTTT. Its translation is CASSLSPAGFTEAFF.

This clonotype was found many times. The gene calls are TRBV6-1 and TRBJ2-5; D is possibly TRBD2 (5 bases). CDR3 size: 16 residues. V gave up 8 bases and J gave up 2 bases, with 21 bases separating them. Germline V lookup: CDR1 MNHNS, CDR2 SASEGT. CDR3 loop: CASRGLVGIAQETQYF. The CDR3, as DNA: TGTGCCAGCCGGGGTCTTGTGGGAATCGCTCAAGAGACCCAGTACTTC.

This clonotype was seen a handful of times. This chain uses TRBV6-1 with TRBJ1-1, with a tentative D call TRBD1 (5 bases). The CDR3 is made up of 14 amino acids. Germline loops: CDR1 MNHNS, CDR2 SASEGT. The V end lost 5 bases, the J end lost 6 bases, and 16 bases lay between the germline ends. CDR3 protein: CASSYASGTSEAFF. Here the CDR3 DNA reads TGTGCCAGCAGTTACGCTTCAGGGACTTCTGAAGCTTTCTTT.

The V and J genes are TRBV7-2 and TRBJ1-1; D is uncertain. CDR1 is SGHTA and CDR2 is FQGNSA in the germline V gene. Trimming removed 2 bases at V and 0 bases at J, with 10 bases between. The CDR3 is 15 residues long. CDR3 sequence (DNA): TGTGCCAGCAGCTTATCCACAGCCCTGAACACTGAAGCTTTCTTT. Translating it yields CASSLSTALNTEAFF.

This clonotype showed up just a few times. V is TRBV5-1 and J is TRBJ1-1; 9 positions match TRBD1. Losses at the gene ends were 4 bases for V and 5 bases for J; bases not matched to a gene: 9. The germline V gene encodes CDR1 SGHRS and CDR2 YFSETQ. The CDR3 totals 15 residues. In DNA form, the CDR3 reads TGCGCCAGCAGCCGCGCGGGGACAGGGTTGACTGAAGCTTTCTTT. Amino acid sequence: CASSRAGTGLTEAFF. Supplemented by reference TRBV5-1 and TRBJ1-1, the full variable domain reads KAGVTQTPRYLIKTRGQQVTLSCSPISGHRSVSWYQQTPGQGLQFLFEYFSETQRNKGNFPGRFSGRQFSNSRSEMNVSTLELGDSALYLCASSRAGTGLTEAFFGQGTRLTVV.

This clonotype came up many times. The rearrangement links TRBV12-3 or TRBV12-4 to TRBJ1-1; 8 nucleotides line up with TRBD1. With 6 bases clipped from V and 4 bases from J, the junction kept 10 bases outside the gene matches. The CDR3 is 15 residues long. CDR3 DNA: TGTGCCAGCAGCCCCTTTACAGGGGGTGGCACTGAAGCTTTCTTT. Its translation is CASSPFTGGGTEAFF.

This clonotype was detected many times. The V call is TRBV10-3, the J call TRBJ2-1, with no clear D. V lost 4 bases to trimming and J lost 8 bases, with 15 bases between them. CDR3 length: 14 residues. Germline V CDR1 and CDR2: ENHRY, SYGVKD. The CDR3 here is CAISAGRFADEQFF. The CDR3 coding sequence is TGTGCCATCAGTGCTGGCCGATTTGCGGATGAGCAGTTCTTC.

V usage is TRBV4-1 and J usage is TRBJ1-4; D not certain. V lost 1 base to trimming and J lost 5 bases, with 8 bases between them. The CDR3 loop spans 14 amino acids. Germline-derived CDR1 and CDR2 are MGHRA and YSYEKL. DNA for the CDR3: TGCGCCAGCAGCCAAGCTGGGAGGAATGAAAAACTGTTTTTT. This sequence encodes CASSQAGRNEKLFF.

This clonotype has at least ten counts. The V and J genes are TRBV7-9 and TRBJ2-5; the match to TRBD2 covers 9 bases. From germline, CDR1 is SEHNR and CDR2 FQNEAQ (reference sequence). V dropped 0 bases and J dropped 4; count of bases not matched to a gene: 9. The CDR3 is 17 residues long. CDR3 bases: TGTGCCAGCAGCTTAGCGCTGGCTAGCGGGAATACAGAGACCCAGTACTTC. Protein sequence: CASSLALASGNTETQYF.

This clonotype was seen more than once but under ten times. V gene TRBV5-1 combines with J gene TRBJ1-6; D may be TRBD1 (5 bases). Trimming cost V 1 base and J 10 bases, with 12 bases left between them. The germline gives CDR1 SGHRS, CDR2 YFSETQ. This CDR3 is 14 amino acids long. CDR3 nucleotide sequence: TGCGCCAGCAGCTTGACAGGTGATGGATCACCCCTCCACTTT. Translating gives CASSLTGDGSPLHF.

The chain carries TRBV7-2 and TRBJ1-1; weak D call: TRBD1 (6 bases). CDR3 length equals 14 residues. The germline gives CDR1 SGHTA, CDR2 FQGNSA. The germline V and J ends were trimmed by 5 bases and 4 bases, with 14 bases remaining between them. The CDR3 loop reads CASSRQVIGTEAFF. For the CDR3, the DNA is TGTGCCAGCAGCCGACAGGTTATTGGCACTGAAGCTTTCTTT. The full variable domain, completed using reference TRBV7-2 and TRBJ1-1, is GAGVSQSPSNKVTEKGKDVELRCDPISGHTALYWYRQSLGQGLEFLIYFQGNSAPDKSGLPSDRFSAERTGGSVSTLTIQRTQQEDSAVYLCASSRQVIGTEAFFGQGTRLTVV.

This clonotype was detected many times. The chain has TRBV27 and TRBJ2-7; a weak D match, TRBD1 (6 bases). There are 14 residues in the CDR3. Trimming cost V 3 bases and J 3 bases, with 12 bases left between them. Germline V gives CDR1 MNHEY, CDR2 SMNVEV (reference sequence). The DNA of the CDR3 is TGTGCCAGCAGTTTGCAGACACAGGGCTACGAGCAGTACTTC. It codes for CASSLQTQGYEQYF.

This clonotype was recorded many times. The chain combines TRBV7-9 with TRBJ2-1; D may be TRBD1 or TRBD2 (5 bases each). This CDR3 has 14 residues. V was clipped by 4 bases and J by 3 bases, with 10 bases between them. The germline V gene has CDR1 SEHNR and CDR2 FQNEAQ (reference sequence). The chain's CDR3 is CASSWGRIYNEQFF. CDR3 in DNA: TGTGCCAGCAGCTGGGGACGGATCTACAATGAGCAGTTCTTC.

The chain links TRBV7-9 to TRBJ2-3, with 11 nucleotides matching TRBD2. Trimming removed 7 bases from V and 4 bases from J; junction bases left unmatched: 13. Germline CDR1 is SEHNR and CDR2 is FQNEAQ (reference sequence). The CDR3 sequence is 17 residues long. CDR3 in amino acids: CASKPQQRLAGSDTQYF. The CDR3 region has the DNA TGTGCCAGCAAACCTCAACAAAGACTAGCGGGATCAGATACGCAGTATTTT.

This clonotype appeared many times. The J gene is TRBJ2-3, the V gene TRBV7-2; D call uncertain. The V end lost 3 bases, the J end lost 4 bases, and 17 bases lay between the germline ends. Looked up from germline, CDR1 is SGHTA and CDR2 is FQGNSA. The CDR3 sequence is 16 residues long. In DNA form, the CDR3 reads TGTGCCAGCAGCTTTCACCTGACCCTAGAGGCAGATACGCAGTATTTT. Translation: CASSFHLTLEADTQYF.

This clonotype was detected only a few times. The chain carries TRBV10-2 and TRBJ2-1, with 10 bases lining up with TRBD2. From germline, CDR1 is WSHSY and CDR2 SAAADI. V was pared by 5 bases and J by 4 bases, with 14 bases of the junction left unmatched. This CDR3 is 18 amino acids long. As DNA, the CDR3 is TGCGCCAGCAGTCCCGAAGGGCTAGCGGGAGTTTGGTACAATGAGCAGTTCTTC. Amino acids: CASSPEGLAGVWYNEQFF.